What follows are 18 T cell receptor beta chains derived from one specimen sequenced in a study of T cell repertoires in cytomegalovirus infection. For these receptors, no antigen is known. TCRdb processed the reads anew with MiXCR; each CDR3 protein has one entry. The table lists about 700,000 distinct CDR3 sequences, around a third of them singletons. The material sequenced was cultured PBMCs, taken from culture after CMV antigen stimulation. The receptors here all came from a human donor in good health (CMV status not recorded). Some clones in this sample may be carry-over from other donors' samples.

This clonotype appeared a few times. The chain combines TRBV3-1 with TRBJ1-2; no definite D call. Germline CDR1 is LGHDT and CDR2 is YNNKEL (reference sequence). The CDR3 extends over 15 amino acids. V was shortened by 1 base and J by 5 bases, with 14 bases between the two germline ends. CDR3 in DNA: TGTGCCAGCAGCCAAGTATTGGGCTCGCTGTATGGCTACACCTTC. Translated: CASSQVLGSLYGYTF. Together with reference TRBV3-1 and TRBJ1-2, the CDR3 gives the full variable domain: DTAVSQTPKYLVTQMGNDKSIKCEQNLGHDTMYWYKQDSKKFLKIMFSYNNKELIINETVPNRFSPKSPDKAHLNLHINSLELGDSAVYFCASSQVLGSLYGYTFGSGTRLTVV.

The rearrangement uses TRBV7-8 and TRBJ2-4; the D gene is possibly TRBD2 (7 bases). Between the trimmed V and J ends, which lost 5 bases and 4 bases, there was a span of 18 bases. CDR3 length equals 16 residues. Germline lookup yields CDR1 SGHVS and CDR2 FQNEAQ. The CDR3 region has the DNA TGTGCCAGCAGCCCCGCTTGGGCGGGGGCGAAAAACATTCAGTACTTC. This codes for CASSPAWAGAKNIQYF.

A few counts support this clonotype. J is TRBJ2-2 and V is TRBV7-8, with TRBD2 matching over 12 bases. The V segment lost 6 bases and the J segment 6 bases; nucleotides outside the gene matches: 5. Germline V CDR1 and CDR2: SGHVS, FQNEAQ. The CDR3 loop spans 15 amino acids. In DNA form, the CDR3 reads TGTGCCAGCAGACGACTAGCGGGAGCATCCGGGGAGCTGTTTTTT. Translating it yields CASRRLAGASGELFF.

This clonotype was detected only a few times. The chain carries TRBV6-1 and TRBJ2-2; D not resolved. There are 15 residues in the CDR3. Trimming pared 4 bases from V and 0 bases from J, leaving 9 bases between. Germline V gives CDR1 MNHNS, CDR2 SASEGT. In DNA form, the CDR3 reads TGTGCCAGCAGTGTCGGACCACCGAACACCGGGGAGCTGTTTTTT. The encoded protein is CASSVGPPNTGELFF.

In this sample, this clonotype turned up many times. Written as DNA, the CDR3 is TGTGCCAGCAGTTACAGTCTAGCGGGTGGTTACGAGCAGTACTTC. This gives the protein CASSYSLAGGYEQYF. The J gene is TRBJ2-7, the V gene TRBV6-5; 8 positions agree with TRBD2. The CDR3 has 15 residues. The germline gives CDR1 MNHEY, CDR2 SVGAGI. V lost 2 bases and J lost 4; bases outside the gene matches: 7.

This clonotype has just a few counts. CDR3 amino acids: CASSRGQGQSPLHF. The CDR3 coding sequence is TGTGCCAGCAGCCGCGGACAGGGGCAATCACCCCTCCACTTT. V is TRBV6-5 and J is TRBJ1-6, with TRBD1 matching over 9 bases. Trimming at V came to 6 bases and at J to 10 bases, leaving 7 bases not matched to a gene. Germline V CDR1 and CDR2: MNHEY, SVGAGI. The CDR3 totals 14 residues.

This sequence joins TRBV2 and TRBJ2-3; D could derive from TRBD1 or TRBD2 (5 bases each). The CDR3 contains 15 residues. Trimming stripped 6 bases from V and 4 bases from J, with 17 bases between. Germline V gives CDR1 SNHLY, CDR2 FYNNEI. The CDR3 loop reads CASRRAGGGPDTQYF. CDR3 nucleotide sequence: TGTGCCAGCAGACGGGCAGGTGGGGGTCCAGATACGCAGTATTTT.

This clonotype showed up just a few times. This chain links TRBV7-6 with TRBJ1-3, with TRBD1 as a possible D gene (5 bases). The CDR3 length is 16 residues. Per germline, CDR1 SGHVS and CDR2 FNYEAQ. Trimming cost V 5 bases and J 0 bases, with 14 bases left between them. The CDR3 sequence is CASSPRESSSGNTIYF. The DNA for the CDR3 is TGTGCCAGCAGCCCCAGGGAATCCTCCTCTGGAAACACCATATATTTT.

This clonotype occurred a few times. The chain is built from TRBV7-2 and TRBJ2-7; 8 bases agree with TRBD2. The length of the CDR3 is 12 residues. Germline CDR1 and CDR2: SGHTA and FQGNSA. Germline trimming cut 1 base from V and 9 bases from J; bases unmatched to any gene: 2. The CDR3 DNA is TGTGCCAGCAGCTTAGGAAGCGGGAGGCAGTACTTC. Amino acid sequence: CASSLGSGRQYF.

This clonotype was detected only a few times. The J gene is TRBJ1-1, the V gene TRBV7-8; a weak D match, TRBD1 (5 bases). V gave up 1 base and J gave up 0 bases, with 12 bases separating them. The germline V gene has CDR1 SGHVS and CDR2 FQNEAQ. The CDR3 contains 16 residues. The CDR3 spells CASSLVVGLMNTEAFF. The CDR3 nucleotides are TGTGCCAGCAGCTTAGTAGTGGGACTGATGAACACTGAAGCTTTCTTT. Using reference TRBV7-8 and TRBJ1-1 for the parts outside the CDR3, the full variable domain is GAGVSQSPRYKVAKRGQDVALRCDPISGHVSLFWYQQALGQGPEFLTYFQNEAQLDKSGLPSDRFFAERPEGSVSTLKIQRTQQEDSAVYLCASSLVVGLMNTEAFFGQGTRLTVV.

The chain carries TRBV6-1 and TRBJ1-2; no firm D call. V gave up 3 bases and J gave up 3 bases, with 8 bases separating them. The CDR3 has 13 amino acids. CDR1 and CDR2 from the germline V gene are MNHNS and SASEGT. The CDR3 sequence is CASSDGSYYGYTF. The DNA for the CDR3 is TGTGCCAGCAGTGATGGGTCTTACTATGGCTACACCTTC.

The chain links TRBV25-1 to TRBJ2-7; the D gene is possibly TRBD1 (6 bases). Deletions cut 8 bases from V and 0 bases from J, with 11 bases between. The CDR3 consists of 13 residues. Germline lookup yields CDR1 MGHDK and CDR2 SYGVNS. CDR3 DNA sequence: TGTGCCAGCCTCCAAGGGGGCTCCTACGAGCAGTACTTC. This translates into CASLQGGSYEQYF.

This clonotype was seen a handful of times. The chain has TRBV6-6 and TRBJ2-3; 8 nucleotides match TRBD2. The CDR3 is 15 amino acids. Trimming at V came to 10 bases and at J to 2 bases, leaving 11 bases not matched to a gene. In germline, CDR1 is MNHNY, CDR2 SVGAGI (reference sequence). CDR3 protein: CATMGGLGDTDTQYF. DNA for the CDR3: TGTGCCACCATGGGGGGACTAGGGGACACAGATACGCAGTATTTT.

CDR3 protein: CSATRWGREQYF. The CDR3 DNA sequence: TGCAGTGCTACCCGGTGGGGAAGGGAGCAGTACTTC. The chain uses TRBV20-1 and TRBJ2-7; D is unclear. There are 12 residues in the CDR3. Per germline, CDR1 DFQATT and CDR2 SNEGSKA (reference sequence). V lost 4 bases and J lost 7, with 14 bases in between.

V and J are TRBV29-1 and TRBJ2-5; TRBD1 is a possible D gene (6 bases). The CDR3 spans 12 residues. V lost 5 bases and J lost 0, with 7 bases in between. Germline V CDR1 and CDR2: SQVTM, ANQGSEA. In DNA form, the CDR3 reads TGCAGCGTTCAGGGGAACCAAGAGACCCAGTACTTC. It yields the protein CSVQGNQETQYF.

The V gene is TRBV20-1, the J gene TRBJ1-5; no firm D call. CDR1 and CDR2 from the germline V gene are DFQATT and SNEGSKA (reference sequence). This CDR3 comprises 14 residues. V was pared by 1 base and J by 6 bases, with 13 bases between. Here the CDR3 DNA reads TGCAGTGCTAGAGTGGGAGACGAGGGTCAGCCCCAGCATTTT. Translated, it gives CSARVGDEGQPQHF.

V usage is TRBV19 and J usage is TRBJ2-2; D unresolved. This CDR3 spans 16 amino acids. Per germline, CDR1 LNHDA and CDR2 SQIVND (reference sequence). V shed 5 bases and J shed 6 bases, with 19 bases lying between them. CDR3 residues: CASSSNTFRSAGELFF. The DNA for the CDR3 is TGTGCCAGTAGTTCCAACACCTTCAGGAGCGCCGGGGAGCTGTTTTTT.

The V and J genes are TRBV6-2 or TRBV6-3 and TRBJ2-3, with D possibly matching TRBD2 (6 bases). The CDR3 covers 15 residues. Trimming stripped 2 bases from V and 4 bases from J, with 13 bases between. CDR1 is MNHEY and CDR2 is SVGEGT in the germline V gene. The CDR3 sequence: CASSYPDYVADTQYF. The DNA for the CDR3 is TGTGCCAGCAGTTACCCGGACTACGTGGCAGATACGCAGTATTTT.